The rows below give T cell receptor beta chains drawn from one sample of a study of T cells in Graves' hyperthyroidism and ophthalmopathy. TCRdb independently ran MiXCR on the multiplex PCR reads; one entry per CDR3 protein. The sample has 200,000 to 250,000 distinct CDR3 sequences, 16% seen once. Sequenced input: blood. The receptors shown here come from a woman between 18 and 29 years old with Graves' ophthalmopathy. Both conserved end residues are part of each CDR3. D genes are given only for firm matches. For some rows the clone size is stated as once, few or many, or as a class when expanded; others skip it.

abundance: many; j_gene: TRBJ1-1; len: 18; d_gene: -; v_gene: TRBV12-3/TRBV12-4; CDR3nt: TGTGCCAGCAGTTTAGACGGACAGATGAATTCGGTGAACACTGAAGCTTTCTTT; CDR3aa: CASSLDGQMNSVNTEAFF
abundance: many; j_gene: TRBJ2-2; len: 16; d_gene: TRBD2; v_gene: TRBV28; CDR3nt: TGTGCCAGCAGTTTATTAGAGGGACTAAACACCGGGGAGCTGTTTTTT; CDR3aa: CASSLLEGLNTGELFF
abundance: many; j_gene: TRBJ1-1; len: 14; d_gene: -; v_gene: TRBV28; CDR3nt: TGTGCCAGCAGTTTCCAGGGCGTATACGCTGAAGCTTTCTTT; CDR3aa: CASSFQGVYAEAFF
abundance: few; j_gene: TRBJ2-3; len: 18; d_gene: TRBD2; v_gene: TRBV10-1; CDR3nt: TGCGCCAGCAGTGAGGGGCGGGGGGGCCTTGGTCTGACAGATACGCAGTATTTT; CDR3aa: CASSEGRGGLGLTDTQYF
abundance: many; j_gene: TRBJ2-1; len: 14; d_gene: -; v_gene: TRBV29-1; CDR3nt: TGCAGCGCAGACGAGGGACCGCTTTACAATGAGCAGTTCTTC; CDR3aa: CSADEGPLYNEQFF
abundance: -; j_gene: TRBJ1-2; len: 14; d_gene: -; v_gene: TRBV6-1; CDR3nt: TGTGCCAGCAGTGAAACCATGGACGGATATGGCTACACCTTC; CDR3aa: CASSETMDGYGYTF
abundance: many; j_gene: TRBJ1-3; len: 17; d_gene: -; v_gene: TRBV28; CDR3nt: TGTGCCAGCAGTTTATACGTGGGGAGCTACTCTGGAAACACCATATATTTT; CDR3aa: CASSLYVGSYSGNTIYF
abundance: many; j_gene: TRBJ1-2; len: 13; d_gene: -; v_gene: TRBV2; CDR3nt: TGTGCCGGATCAGATTCACTTCGATATGGCTACACCTTC; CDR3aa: CAGSDSLRYGYTF
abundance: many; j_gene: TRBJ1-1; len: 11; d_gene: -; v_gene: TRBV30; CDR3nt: TGTGCCTGGAAATATACAACTGAAGCTTTCTTT; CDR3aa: CAWKYTTEAFF
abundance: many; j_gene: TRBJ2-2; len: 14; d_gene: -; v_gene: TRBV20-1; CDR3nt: TGCAGTGCTAGTGGCGGGACGAACACCGGGGAGCTGTTTTTT; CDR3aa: CSASGGTNTGELFF
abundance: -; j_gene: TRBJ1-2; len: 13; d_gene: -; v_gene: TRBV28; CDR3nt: TGTGCCAGCAGTTTATCGGGGTTACGGGGCTACACCTTC; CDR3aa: CASSLSGLRGYTF
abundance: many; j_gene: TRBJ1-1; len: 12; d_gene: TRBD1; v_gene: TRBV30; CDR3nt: TGTGCCTGGACCAGGGGGTGGGCTGAAGCTTTCTTT; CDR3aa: CAWTRGWAEAFF
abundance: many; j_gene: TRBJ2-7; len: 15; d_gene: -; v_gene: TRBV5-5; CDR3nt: TGTGCCAGCAGCCGATTGCCAGGGGCAAACTACGAGCAGTACTTC; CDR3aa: CASSRLPGANYEQYF
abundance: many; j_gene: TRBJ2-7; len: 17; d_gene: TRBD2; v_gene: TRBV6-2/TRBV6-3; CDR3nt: TGTGCCAGCAGTTATTTCCCTCTAGCGGGAGCTTACTACGAGCAGTACTTC; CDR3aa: CASSYFPLAGAYYEQYF
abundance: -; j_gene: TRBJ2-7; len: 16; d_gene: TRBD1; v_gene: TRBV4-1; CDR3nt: TGCGCCAGCAGCCAAGGACGGGACAGGGGTTTTTACGAGCAGTACTTC; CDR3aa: CASSQGRDRGFYEQYF